What follows are 11 T cell receptor beta chains derived from one specimen sequenced in a study of PD-L1 blockade in urothelial cancer. The assay was immunoSEQ multiplex PCR, and TCRdb's table has in-frame clones only and misses some. The data show some 120,000 clones, approximately 90% seen once. This sample's time point: peripheral blood 6 weeks after treatment start. The sample consisted of PBMCs, taken around atezolizumab (anti-PD-L1) treatment. The receptor source for this set is a man between 60 and 75 years old with urothelial cancer.

This chain uses TRBV28 with TRBJ2-5, with 7 bases identical to TRBD1. Losses at the gene ends were 10 bases for V and 0 bases for J; bases not matched to a gene: 5. The CDR3 is 13 residues long. Germline CDR1 is MDHEN and CDR2 is SYDVKM. This chain's CDR3 is CAINDRDQETQYF. The CDR3 DNA reads as TGTGCCATCAACGACAGGGACCAAGAGACCCAGTACTTC.

The CDR3 reads CASSKDSWNTGELFF. CDR3 DNA: TGTGCCAGCAGTAAGGACAGCTGGAACACCGGGGAGCTGTTTTTT. J is TRBJ2-2 and V is TRBV2, with D maybe TRBD1 (6 bases). V dropped 5 bases and J dropped 1 base, with 11 bases sitting between them. Germline lookup yields CDR1 SNHLY and CDR2 FYNNEI. The CDR3 consists of 15 residues.

The chain combines TRBV5-6 with TRBJ2-7; 7 bases line up with TRBD2. This CDR3 is built from 13 residues. V lost 3 bases and J lost 2; bases outside the gene matches: 2. Germline V lookup: CDR1 SGHDT, CDR2 YYEEEE. The CDR3 loop reads CASSWGGTYEQYF. In DNA, the CDR3 is TGTGCCAGCAGCTGGGGGGGAACCTACGAGCAGTACTTC.

The chain joins TRBV6-1 to TRBJ1-3; TRBD1 might be the D (6 bases). This CDR3 region has 16 residues. V lost 3 bases and J lost 1, with 13 bases in between. Germline CDR1 reads MNHNS; CDR2 reads SASEGT. As DNA, the CDR3 is TGTGCCAGCAGTGAGGGAACCGGGACATCTGGAAACACCATATATTTT. Amino acid sequence: CASSEGTGTSGNTIYF.

V usage is TRBV7-2 and J usage is TRBJ2-5; 7 bases are a match to TRBD2. This CDR3 is built from 14 residues. Germline V gives CDR1 SGHTA, CDR2 FQGNSA. After removal of 5 bases from V and 4 bases from J, the junction contained 7 bases not matched to a gene. CDR3 amino acids: CASSQPPGGETQYF. The CDR3 nucleotides are TGTGCCAGCAGCCAACCACCGGGGGGAGAGACCCAGTACTTC.

The chain carries TRBV7-2 and TRBJ2-3; TRBD2 matches at 11 bases. The J segment lost 3 bases and the V segment lost 2 bases, leaving 7 bases of the junction unmatched. Germline lookup yields CDR1 SGHTA and CDR2 FQGNSA. The CDR3 covers 17 residues. For the CDR3, the DNA is TGTGCCAGCAGCTTATTGGGTAGGACTAGCGGGACAGATACGCAGTATTTT. Translation: CASSLLGRTSGTDTQYF.

The chain couples TRBV2 to TRBJ1-5; maybe TRBD1 (5 bases). V lost 6 bases to trimming and J lost 9 bases, with 18 bases between them. The CDR3 loop spans 14 amino acids. Germline assignment: CDR1 SNHLY and CDR2 FYNNEI. The CDR3 DNA is TGTGCCAGCAGGGGGGGTGATTTTTTGCGGCCCCAGCATTTT. Protein product: CASRGGDFLRPQHF. Full variable domain (outside the CDR3, taken from reference TRBV2 and TRBJ1-5): EPEVTQTPSHQVTQMGQEVILRCVPISNHLYFYWYRQILGQKVEFLVSFYNNEISEKSEIFDDQFSVERPDGSNFTLKIRSTKLEDSAMYFCASRGGDFLRPQHFGDGTRLSIL.

The chain is built from TRBV7-2 and TRBJ2-7, with a tentative D call TRBD2 (5 bases). Trimming took off 4 bases at V and 2 bases at J, with 15 bases between the two ends. Germline V lookup: CDR1 SGHTA, CDR2 FQGNSA. This CDR3 comprises 15 residues. CDR3 residues: CASSYNRGSAYEQYF. CDR3 coding DNA: TGTGCCAGCAGCTACAACCGGGGTAGTGCCTACGAGCAGTACTTC.

V and J are TRBV21-1 and TRBJ2-2; the tabulated D call, TRBD1, remains unverified against the DNA. TRBV21-1 is a known pseudogene. The CDR3 length is 15 residues. The CDR3 sequence is CASAGQGPNTGELFF. The CDR3 DNA sequence: TGTGCCAGCGCCGGACAGGGGCCCAACACCGGGGAGCTGTTTTTT.

The chain employs TRBV7-8 and TRBJ2-3; D might be TRBD2 (5 bases). The V end lost 0 bases, the J end lost 5 bases, and 9 bases lay between the germline ends. The germline CDR1 and CDR2 sequences are SGHVS and FQNEAQ. CDR3 length equals 14 residues. The chain's CDR3 is CASSLALRVDTQYF. CDR3 coding DNA: TGTGCCAGCAGCTTAGCTTTGCGGGTAGATACGCAGTATTTT.

The chain links TRBV2 to TRBJ1-2; D perhaps matches TRBD1 (5 bases). Germline V gene lookup returns CDR1 SNHLY and CDR2 FYNNEI. This CDR3 region has 13 residues. The germline V and J ends were trimmed by 8 bases and 8 bases, with 18 bases remaining between them. The CDR3 DNA reads as TGTGCCAGCTCCTACGGGGGAGTAGGAGGCTACACCTTC. Translated, it gives CASSYGGVGGYTF.